This T cell receptor (beta chain) came from a study of CD8+ T cells in alopecia areata. Overall study context: For 6 to 18 months, tofacitinib was taken, and 6 months off drug followed. Study observations and caveats: Elevated clonality characterized lesional scalp relative to normal scalp, particularly in alopecia totalis/universalis.

In regard to this clone: Its matching antigen is unknown.

Reverse transcribed after extraction, RNA yielded cDNA as the sequencing template. Generated by immunoSEQ multiplex PCR, the TCRdb table keeps only in-frame clones and is missing some. Seen here are 150,000 to 200,000 clones, over 50% observed once, and the top ten hold 14% to 15%. Trimming shortened V by 6 bases and J by 9 bases, and 15 bases separated the two germline ends. Germline CDR1 reads MNHEY; CDR2 reads SVGAGI. CDR3 size: 14 residues. The TCR sequence derives from a human donor with alopecia areata. The sample consisted of CD4+ T cells sorted from blood, taken at week 0. The rearrangement joins TRBV6-5 to TRBJ1-6; D might be TRBD1 (5 bases). The chain's CDR3 is CASRGQGGSSPLHF. The CDR3, as DNA: TGTGCCAGCAGAGGGCAGGGAGGGAGTTCACCCCTCCACTTT.